The clone carrying this TCR beta chain was found many times. This CDR3 is 15 amino acids long. V was cut by 0 bases and J by 0 bases, with 9 bases left in between. Germline CDR1 and CDR2: SNHLY and FYNNEI. Isolation of PBMCs was performed on 8 to 10 ml fresh peripheral blood. These data are taken from a study of T cells in Graves' hyperthyroidism and ophthalmopathy. Using RNA transcripts as the source, TCR beta CDR3 regions were amplified. TCR CDR3 underwent first-round RT-PCR with the HTBI primer set. TCRdb used MiXCR to reprocess the multiplex PCR reads, holding one entry per CDR3 protein. The table records fewer than 400,000 distinct CDR3 sequences, around a quarter of them present only once.

This TCR was recovered from a man in his fifties with Graves' hyperthyroidism. Material: blood. This chain connects TRBV2 to TRBJ2-7; a weak D match, TRBD1 (5 bases). CDR3 region: CASSEALDSSYEQYF. The DNA for the CDR3 is TGTGCCAGCAGTGAAGCGCTTGACAGCTCCTACGAGCAGTACTTC. Combining the CDR3 with reference TRBV2 and TRBJ2-7 gives the whole variable domain EPEVTQTPSHQVTQMGQEVILRCVPISNHLYFYWYRQILGQKVEFLVSFYNNEISEKSEIFDDQFSVERPDGSNFTLKIRSTKLEDSAMYFCASSEALDSSYEQYFGPGTRLTVT.